Given below is one T cell receptor beta chain in context. The donors, nominally healthy at sampling, likely had unrecorded immune exposures. The data are from a study of cytomegalovirus exposure and HLA in healthy donors. This PCR relied on a set of 60 Vbeta primers and 13 Jbeta primers. Clones were read by immunoSEQ multiplex PCR, and TCRdb kept only the in-frame ones, dropping some. The sample holds 210,000 or so clones, roughly 80% seen once. The germline V and J ends were trimmed by 0 bases and 6 bases, with 15 bases remaining between them. Germline loops: CDR1 LGHNA, CDR2 YSLEER. This CDR3 contains 16 residues.

V is TRBV4-3 and J is TRBJ2-4; D gene uncertain. The specimen sequenced was PBMCs. This receptor was taken from a man aged 40-49 years in good health and CMV-seronegative. The chain's CDR3 is CASSQDRLNSRNIQYF. The CDR3 bases are TGCGCCAGCAGCCAAGATCGGTTGAACAGCCGAAACATTCAGTACTTC.